Following are 14 T cell receptor beta chains from one sample sequenced in a study of blood T cell repertoires in COVID-19. Method: immunoSEQ multiplex PCR; TCRdb's copy keeps in-frame clones and lacks some. Of about 150,000 clones in the sample, roughly three quarters were seen once. The specimen was peripheral blood. The origin of the receptors is a man aged 60 to 75 with acute or convalescent COVID-19.

The V and J genes are TRBV15 and TRBJ1-6; D is uncertain. The CDR3 contains 13 residues. V lost 9 bases to trimming and J lost 10 bases, with 16 bases between them. CDR1 is LNHNV, CDR2 YYDKDF, per germline (reference sequence). CDR3 DNA: TGTGCCACGAGTACAACGGGAAACTCACCCCTCCACTTT. This gives the protein CATSTTGNSPLHF.

For this clone: Germline and junction disagree at one end, which may indicate a read error. V usage is TRBV6-1 and J usage is TRBJ1-3; the D gene is possibly TRBD1 (5 bases). Per germline, CDR1 MNHNS and CDR2 SASEGT. The CDR3 extends over 14 amino acids. CDR3 in amino acids: CASREGTSRGTIYF. The CDR3 DNA is TGTGCCAGCAGGGAAGGGACCTCAAGGGGCACCATATATTTT.

The chain links TRBV5-1 to TRBJ2-2; 9 bases line up with TRBD1. J gave up 6 bases and V 3 bases, and 15 bases lay outside the gene matches. From germline, CDR1 is SGHRS and CDR2 YFSETQ. The CDR3 length is 18 residues. The CDR3 here is CASSSIPSGTGPPGELFF. CDR3 DNA: TGCGCCAGCAGCTCTATCCCTTCCGGGACAGGGCCCCCCGGGGAGCTGTTTTTT.

The chain is built from TRBV18 and TRBJ2-7; 9 positions agree with TRBD1. This CDR3 has 16 amino acids. J gave up 1 base and V 4 bases, and 8 bases lay outside the gene matches. Germline CDR1 reads KGHSH; CDR2 reads LQKENI. This CDR3 reads CASSLTGGTGSYEQYF. CDR3 DNA: TGTGCCAGCTCACTCACAGGGGGCACAGGGTCCTACGAGCAGTACTTC. The whole variable domain, filled in from reference TRBV18 and TRBJ2-7, reads NAGVMQNPRHLVRRRGQEARLRCSPMKGHSHVYWYRQLPEEGLKFMVYLQKENIIDESGMPKERFSAEFPKEGPSILRIQQVVRGDSAAYFCASSLTGGTGSYEQYFGPGTRLTVT.

This clone was picked up a small number of times. The genes are TRBV5-4 and TRBJ2-1, with TRBD2 identical over 9 bases. The CDR3 consists of 18 residues. Germline-derived CDR1 and CDR2 are SGHNT and YYREEE (reference sequence). J lost 0 bases, V lost 3 bases, and 10 bases had no gene match. The CDR3 spells CASSSRKLAGGSYNEQFF. DNA of the CDR3: TGTGCCAGCAGCTCCAGAAAACTAGCGGGTGGCTCCTACAATGAGCAGTTCTTC.

The chain's CDR3 is CSASEPGTSGYNEQFF. The CDR3 bases are TGCAGTGCTAGTGAACCCGGGACTAGCGGTTACAATGAGCAGTTCTTC. The chain combines TRBV20-1 with TRBJ2-1, with TRBD2 matching over 11 bases. The CDR3 runs to 16 residues. The V segment lost 3 bases and the J segment 4 bases; nucleotides outside the gene matches: 8. Germline CDR1 reads DFQATT; CDR2 reads SNEGSKA (reference sequence).

The chain joins TRBV18 to TRBJ1-2; D not resolved. The V gene's germline CDR1 is KGHSH and CDR2 LQKENI. The ends were cut back, 3 bases at V and 5 bases at J, with 7 bases in the middle. The CDR3 length is 12 residues. The chain's CDR3 is CASSPEEYGYTF. CDR3 sequence (DNA): TGTGCCAGCTCACCGGAGGAGTATGGCTACACCTTC.

This clone was found a few times. CDR3 amino acids: CASNMLRGSSFF. In DNA, the CDR3 is TGTGCCAGCAATATGCTTCGGGGTAGTTCTTTCTTT. The V and J genes are TRBV6-6 and TRBJ1-1; no firm D call. V lost 7 bases and J 12 bases, leaving 18 bases between the germline ends. Germline-derived CDR1 and CDR2 are MNHNY and SVGAGI (reference sequence). CDR3 length: 12 residues.

The chain combines TRBV27 with TRBJ2-5; TRBD1 might be the D (6 bases). V was pared by 5 bases and J by 5 bases, with 21 bases between. The CDR3 is 16 amino acids. CDR1 MNHEY and CDR2 SMNVEV come from the germline V gene (reference sequence). The CDR3 protein is CASSPPGHQLLETQYF. The CDR3, as DNA: TGTGCCAGCAGTCCACCGGGACATCAGTTGTTGGAGACCCAGTACTTC.

V is TRBV19 and J is TRBJ1-1; 9 bases match TRBD1. Trimming at V came to 5 bases and at J to 0 bases, leaving 7 bases not matched to a gene. In germline, CDR1 is LNHDA, CDR2 SQIVND (reference sequence). The CDR3 contains 16 residues. CDR3 in DNA: TGTGCCAGTAGTCCCGGGACAGGGTTAATGAACACTGAAGCTTTCTTT. Its translation is CASSPGTGLMNTEAFF.

This clone was detected once. J is TRBJ2-3 and V is TRBV2; D possibly corresponds to TRBD2 (6 bases). Trimming left V 6 bases short and J 2 bases short, with 15 bases between. The CDR3 contains 15 residues. The V gene's germline CDR1 is SNHLY and CDR2 FYNNEI. The CDR3, as DNA: TGTGCCAGCAGCCCCCCGGGGACTTCCACAGATACGCAGTATTTT. Protein product: CASSPPGTSTDTQYF.

This chain connects TRBV28 to TRBJ1-2; D possibly corresponds to TRBD1 (5 bases). V shed 2 bases and J shed 4 bases, with 11 bases lying between them. The germline V gene has CDR1 MDHEN and CDR2 SYDVKM. The CDR3 runs to 14 residues. The DNA for the CDR3 is TGTGCCAGCAGTTTAAGGGGAGGGCCCTATGGCTACACCTTC. The encoded protein is CASSLRGGPYGYTF.

V and J are TRBV5-6 and TRBJ2-1; a possible D gene is TRBD1 (5 bases). The CDR3 spans 16 residues. V was trimmed by 0 bases and J by 2 bases, leaving 12 bases between them. Per the germline V gene, CDR1 is SGHDT and CDR2 is YYEEEE. CDR3: CASSLARTTPYNEQFF. For the CDR3, the DNA is TGTGCCAGCAGCTTGGCTCGGACAACCCCCTACAATGAGCAGTTCTTC.

The gene calls are TRBV7-9 and TRBJ2-7, with TRBD1 matching 8 bases. This CDR3 spans 15 amino acids. Germline CDR1 and CDR2: SEHNR and FQNEAQ (reference sequence). Trimming took 5 bases from V and 1 from J; bases not matched to a gene: 7. Here the CDR3 reads CASSVGTGSSYEQYF. The CDR3 coding sequence is TGTGCCAGCAGCGTAGGGACAGGTTCTTCCTACGAGCAGTACTTC.